The next 15 T cell receptor beta chains were all read from a single sample in a study of blood T cell repertoires in COVID-19 (dated by TCRdb to about 2020). The library was generated by the immunoSEQ multiplex PCR assay. TCRdb obtained this table from immuneACCESS and retained in-frame rearrangements with V and J assigned. These tables miss some clones; where compared with another copy, unresolved V genes account for less than half of the shortfall, and the remainder is unexplained. This sample has some 350,000 clones in its table, and approximately 82% of those were observed once. The ten largest clonotypes hold 2.5% to 3% of the sample. Sequencing input: peripheral blood. The receptor source for this set is a young man with active or convalescent COVID-19.

This chain links TRBV4-2 with TRBJ2-1; D possibly corresponds to TRBD2 (5 bases). V was shortened by 1 base and J by 10 bases, with 11 bases between the two germline ends. This CDR3 has 13 residues. Germline assignment: CDR1 LGHNA and CDR2 YNFKEQ. DNA of the CDR3: TGTGCCAGCAGCCAAGGCTATCCGGGGGAGCAGTTCTTC. Translated, it gives CASSQGYPGEQFF.

The V call is TRBV30, the J call TRBJ2-1; 16 nucleotides align to TRBD2. This CDR3 contains 16 residues. The ends lost 2 bases at V and 9 bases at J; junction bases unmatched: 7. The germline gives CDR1 GTSNPN, CDR2 SVGIG (reference sequence). DNA for the CDR3: TGTGCCTGGAGTACCGCCGGGACTAGCGGGGGGGTTGAGCAGTTCTTC. Amino acid sequence: CAWSTAGTSGGVEQFF.

J is TRBJ2-3 and V is TRBV5-1, with no clear D. V was cut by 0 bases and J by 0 bases, with 8 bases left in between. The germline V gene encodes CDR1 SGHRS and CDR2 YFSETQ. The CDR3 runs 15 residues. CDR3 nucleotides: TGCGCCAGCAGCTTGGACAGTCGAAGCACAGATACGCAGTATTTT. Protein product: CASSLDSRSTDTQYF.

The chain uses TRBV6-5 and TRBJ2-1; 12 bases agree with TRBD2. With 2 bases clipped from V and 3 bases from J, the junction kept 2 bases outside the gene matches. The CDR3 consists of 16 residues. Germline V gene sequence: CDR1 MNHEY, CDR2 SVGAGI. CDR3 DNA: TGTGCCAGCAGTTACGCTAGCGGGGGGGTCTACAATGAGCAGTTCTTC. It encodes CASSYASGGVYNEQFF.

This chain joins TRBV19 and TRBJ1-5, with 7 bases fitting TRBD1. The V and J ends lost 9 bases and 0 bases, in that order; junction bases with no gene match: 8. Germline V lookup: CDR1 LNHDA, CDR2 SQIVND (reference sequence). The CDR3 totals 15 residues. CDR3 in DNA: TGTGCCAGCAAAAGGGACAGTGGTAGCAATCAGCCCCAGCATTTT. Its translation: CASKRDSGSNQPQHF.

The chain links TRBV4-3 to TRBJ2-7; D ambiguous. The V and J ends lost 1 base and 1 base respectively, with 8 bases between them. The CDR3 is 14 amino acids. Germline CDR1 LGHNA, CDR2 YSLEER. The CDR3: CASSQGALSYEQYF. The CDR3 DNA reads as TGCGCCAGCAGCCAAGGTGCACTGTCCTACGAGCAGTACTTC.

This chain joins TRBV7-8 and TRBJ2-5; D uncertain. Trimming cost V 1 base and J 4 bases, with 10 bases left between them. The V gene's germline CDR1 is SGHVS and CDR2 FQNEAQ. This CDR3 region has 14 residues. Here the CDR3 DNA reads TGTGCCAGCAGCTTAGGATCGGTCCCAGAGACCCAGTACTTC. Translation: CASSLGSVPETQYF.

As to this clone: The junction departs from the called germline gene at one end, perhaps through a read error. The J gene is TRBJ2-7, the V gene TRBV28, with D hard to call. This CDR3 is built from 12 residues. From germline, CDR1 is MDHEN and CDR2 SYDVKM. The DNA of the CDR3 is TGTGCCAGCAGGTTATTTCCGGACGAGCAGTACTTC. As protein: CASRLFPDEQYF.

This chain joins TRBV28 and TRBJ1-2; D is uncertain. The CDR3 covers 15 residues. Trimming stripped 3 bases from V and 2 bases from J, with 13 bases between. Per the germline V gene, CDR1 is MDHEN and CDR2 is SYDVKM. The CDR3 region is CASSFIQTLNYGYTF. In nucleotides, the CDR3 is TGTGCCAGCAGTTTCATACAGACATTGAACTATGGCTACACCTTC.

This clone is a singleton in its sample. This sequence joins TRBV6-5 and TRBJ2-3; possible D gene TRBD2, 7 bases. The CDR3 contains 15 residues. Between the trimmed V and J ends, which lost 7 bases and 2 bases, there was a span of 16 bases. Germline V gene sequence: CDR1 MNHEY, CDR2 SVGAGI. Here the CDR3 reads CASIPRGRHTDTQYF. As DNA, the CDR3 is TGTGCCAGCATTCCGCGGGGGCGTCACACAGATACGCAGTATTTT.

CDR3 sequence: CATSRGYRDEQFF. The CDR3 region has the DNA TGTGCCACCAGCCGGGGTTATAGGGATGAGCAGTTCTTC. V usage is TRBV15 and J usage is TRBJ2-1, with D possibly matching TRBD2 (5 bases). The CDR3 spans 13 residues. The ends were cut back, 5 bases at V and 8 bases at J, with 13 bases in the middle. Germline assignment: CDR1 LNHNV and CDR2 YYDKDF (reference sequence).

The chain combines TRBV19 with TRBJ1-5, with D tentatively TRBD1 (5 bases). Trimming took 3 bases from V and 6 from J, leaving 9 bases between them. The CDR3 consists of 13 residues. Per the germline V gene, CDR1 is LNHDA and CDR2 is SQIVND (reference sequence). CDR3 sequence reads: CASSISQGQPQHF. In DNA, the CDR3 is TGTGCCAGTAGTATCTCTCAGGGTCAGCCCCAGCATTTT. The full variable domain, completed using reference TRBV19 and TRBJ1-5, is DGGITQSPKYLFRKEGQNVTLSCEQNLNHDAMYWYRQDPGQGLRLIYYSQIVNDFQKGDIAEGYSVSREKKESFPLTVTSAQKNPTAFYLCASSISQGQPQHFGDGTRLSIL.

This sequence joins TRBV9 and TRBJ1-2; TRBD1 matches at 11 bases. Unmatched junction bases numbered 12, after V lost 2 bases and J lost 3 bases. Per the germline V gene, CDR1 is SGDLS and CDR2 is YYNGEE. The CDR3 sequence is 18 residues long. The DNA of the CDR3 is TGTGCCAGCAGCGTCCGAAAGGACAGGGGGCAAGGAGACTATGGCTACACCTTC. Translated: CASSVRKDRGQGDYGYTF.

J is TRBJ1-5 and V is TRBV13, with TRBD1 matching over 7 bases. The CDR3 has 13 amino acids. Germline V CDR1 and CDR2: PRHDT, FYEKMQ (reference sequence). Trimming took 5 bases from V and 5 from J; bases not matched to a gene: 3. CDR3 residues: CASSVRGDQPQHF. In DNA form, the CDR3 reads TGTGCCAGCAGCGTCAGGGGGGATCAGCCCCAGCATTTT.

A word on this clone: Relative to the germline gene, one junction end is altered; a read error may explain this. The chain couples TRBV5-4 to TRBJ2-1; 9 positions agree with TRBD1. The CDR3 loop spans 13 amino acids. Looked up from germline, CDR1 is SGHNT and CDR2 is YYREEE (reference sequence). Here the CDR3 DNA reads TGTGCCAGCAGTTTGGGACAGGGTATTGATAAGTTCTTC. It is translated as CASSLGQGIDKFF.